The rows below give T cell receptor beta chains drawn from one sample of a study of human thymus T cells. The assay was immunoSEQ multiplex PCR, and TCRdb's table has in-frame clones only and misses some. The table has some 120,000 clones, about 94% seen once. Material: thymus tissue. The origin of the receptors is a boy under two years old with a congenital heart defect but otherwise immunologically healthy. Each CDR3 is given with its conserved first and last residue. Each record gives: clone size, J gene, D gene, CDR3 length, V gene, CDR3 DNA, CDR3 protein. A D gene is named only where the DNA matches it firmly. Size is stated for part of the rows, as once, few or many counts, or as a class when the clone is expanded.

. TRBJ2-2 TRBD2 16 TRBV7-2 TGTGCCAGCAGCTCAATGACTAGCGGATACACCGGGGAGCTGTTTTTT CASSSMTSGYTGELFF
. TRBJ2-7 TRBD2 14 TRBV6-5 TGTGCCAGCATTCCAAGCGGGGGTACCTACGAGCAGTACTTC CASIPSGGTYEQYF
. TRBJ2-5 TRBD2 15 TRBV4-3 TGCGCCAGCAGCCAAGGACTAGCGGGGGGGGAGACCCAGTACTTC CASSQGLAGGETQYF
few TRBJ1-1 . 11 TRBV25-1 TGTGCCAGCAGTGGGGACACTGAAGCTTTCTTT CASSGDTEAFF
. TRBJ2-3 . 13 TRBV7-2 TGTGCCAGCACCCTGGTCCGCACAGATACGCAGTATTTT CASTLVRTDTQYF
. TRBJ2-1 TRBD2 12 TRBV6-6 TGTGCCAGCAGTCGACTAGCGGGGGGGCAGTTCTTC CASSRLAGGQFF
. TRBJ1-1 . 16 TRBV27 TGTGCCAGCAGTTTATATTTTTCTGGTCTGAACACTGAAGCTTTCTTT CASSLYFSGLNTEAFF
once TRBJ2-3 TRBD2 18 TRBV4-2 TGTGCCAGCAGCCAAGTCAAGGCTAGCGGGGGGGTGGAAGATACGCAGTATTTT CASSQVKASGGVEDTQYF
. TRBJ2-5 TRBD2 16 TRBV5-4 TGTGCCAGCAGCTTTGGTGCAGTAGCGGGGAGGGAGACCCAGTACTTC CASSFGAVAGRETQYF
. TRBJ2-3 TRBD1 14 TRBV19 TGTGCCAGTAATGGGACAGGGGGCGCAGATACGCAGTATTTT CASNGTGGADTQYF
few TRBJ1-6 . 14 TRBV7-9 TGTGCCAGCAGCTTAGCGTTGGGAAATTCACCCCTCCACTTT CASSLALGNSPLHF
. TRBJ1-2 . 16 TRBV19 TGTGCCAGTAGTTCCCTGCGGGGGGCGCCTTACTATGGCTACACCTTC CASSSLRGAPYYGYTF
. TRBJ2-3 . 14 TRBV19 TGTGCCAGTAGTAGAATTTACAGCACAGATACGCAGTATTTT CASSRIYSTDTQYF
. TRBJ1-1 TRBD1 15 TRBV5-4 TGTGCCAGCAGCTTGAGGGACAGGGGGAACACTGAAGCTTTCTTT CASSLRDRGNTEAFF
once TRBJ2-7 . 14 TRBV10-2 TGCGCCAGCAGTGAACAGTCGGACGCCTACGAGCAGTACTTC CASSEQSDAYEQYF
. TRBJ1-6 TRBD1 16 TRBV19 TGTGCCAGTAGTGCCCCCGGACAGGGGGCTAATTCACCCCTCCACTTT CASSAPGQGANSPLHF
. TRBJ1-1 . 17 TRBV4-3 TGCGCCAGCAGCCAAAAGGTCCTGGGGGCCCTGGTCACTGAAGCTTTCTTT CASSQKVLGALVTEAFF
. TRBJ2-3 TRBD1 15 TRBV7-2 TGTGCCAGCAGCACTAGGGACAGCTCGGTGAATACGCAGTATTTT CASSTRDSSVNTQYF
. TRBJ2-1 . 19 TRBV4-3 TGCGCCAGCAGCCAAGGCTTATCGGTGGGGTCCGAGCGAGGCAATGAGCAGTTCTTC CASSQGLSVGSERGNEQFF
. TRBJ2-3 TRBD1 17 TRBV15 TGTGCCACCAGCAGAGACCCAGGGACAGGGTCCGCAGATACGCAGTATTTT CATSRDPGTGSADTQYF
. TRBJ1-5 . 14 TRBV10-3 TGTGCCATCAGTGGGCAGGCAAGCAATCAGCCCCAGCATTTT CAISGQASNQPQHF
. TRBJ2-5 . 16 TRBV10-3 TGTGCCATCAGCATTGGGGAAAACAGGGAGCAAGAGACCCAGTACTTC CAISIGENREQETQYF
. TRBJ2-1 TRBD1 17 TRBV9 TGTGCCAGCAGCCCCCCGCCTACAGGGGTCCCCTACAATGAGCAGTTCTTC CASSPPPTGVPYNEQFF
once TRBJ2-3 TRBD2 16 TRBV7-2 TGTGCCAGCAGCTTCAGGACTAGGGTCGGCGCAGATACGCAGTATTTT CASSFRTRVGADTQYF